These 28 T cell receptor beta chains originate from one sample sequenced in a study of T cells after yellow fever vaccination. MiXCR, run by TCRdb on the 5' RACE reads, gives a single entry per CDR3 protein. The sample yields 25,000 or so distinct CDR3 sequences, approximately 4.2% seen once. The specimen was PBMCs, either bulk or a sorted T-cell subset (CD4+, CD8+, memory, or dextramer-sorted; not recorded which), collected on the day of the yellow fever booster vaccination. The receptors were gathered from a man younger than 35 who received the YFV17D yellow fever vaccine.

Concerning this clonotype: Given a much more abundant clone one base away, this may be a read error. The V call is TRBV6-2 or TRBV6-3, the J call TRBJ2-5; 9 bases match TRBD1. CDR1 is MNHEY and CDR2 is SVGEGT in the germline V gene. This CDR3 comprises 15 residues. V shed 10 bases and J 2 bases; nucleotides not matched to a gene: 11. The CDR3 nucleotides are TGTGCCATCAACCTACAGGGGGCACCGCAAGAGACCCAGTACTTC. Translated: CAINLQGAPQETQYF.

This clonotype was seen repeatedly, ten times or more. The chain carries TRBV4-3 and TRBJ2-5, with TRBD1 identical over 8 bases. The CDR3 is 14 residues long. The J segment lost 4 bases and the V segment lost 6 bases, leaving 7 bases of the junction unmatched. The germline V gene has CDR1 LGHNA and CDR2 YSLEER. The CDR3 loop is CASSWTGIGETQYF. The DNA for the CDR3 is TGCGCCAGCAGTTGGACAGGGATAGGAGAGACCCAGTACTTC.

In this sample, this clonotype turned up many times. The chain links TRBV4-2 to TRBJ2-2; D is unresolved. Germline V gives CDR1 LGHNA, CDR2 YNFKEQ. Trimming took off 4 bases at V and 0 bases at J, with 18 bases between the two ends. The CDR3 extends over 18 amino acids. The CDR3 region is CASSRIDLGLTNTGELFF. Written as DNA, the CDR3 is TGTGCCAGCAGCCGGATTGATTTAGGGCTTACGAACACCGGGGAGCTGTTTTTT.

The rearrangement joins TRBV11-2 to TRBJ2-7; D is possibly TRBD1 (6 bases). Germline-derived CDR1 and CDR2 are SGHAT and FQNNGV. The germline V and J ends were trimmed by 4 bases and 6 bases, with 13 bases remaining between them. The CDR3 extends over 13 amino acids. DNA for the CDR3: TGTGCCAGCAGCTCAATAGGACAGCGCGAGCAGTACTTC. Translated, it gives CASSSIGQREQYF.

This clonotype was picked up a small number of times. V usage is TRBV7-2 and J usage is TRBJ2-5; D unclear. The CDR3 has 15 amino acids. V dropped 0 bases and J dropped 2 bases, with 10 bases sitting between them. Germline-derived CDR1 and CDR2 are SGHTA and FQGNSA. The CDR3, as DNA: TGTGCCAGCAGCTTAGCAGGAGTGCTACAAGAGACCCAGTACTTC. Translating gives CASSLAGVLQETQYF.

This clonotype was counted at least ten times. The chain joins TRBV29-1 to TRBJ1-1; D not resolved. The CDR3 spans 13 residues. Per the germline V gene, CDR1 is SQVTM and CDR2 is ANQGSEA. The V and J ends lost 6 bases and 1 base respectively, with 12 bases between them. The CDR3, as DNA: TGCAGCGTCGCTAAGATTGAGAACACTGAAGCTTTCTTT. The encoded protein is CSVAKIENTEAFF.

This clonotype was picked up many times. V usage is TRBV15 and J usage is TRBJ2-1; D is tentatively TRBD1 or TRBD2 (5 bases each). The ends were cut back, 5 bases at V and 5 bases at J, with 16 bases in the middle. The CDR3 length is 15 residues. CDR1 LNHNV and CDR2 YYDKDF come from the germline V gene (reference sequence). The CDR3 region is CATSGGQGTHNEQFF. In nucleotides, the CDR3 is TGTGCCACCAGCGGCGGACAAGGGACCCACAATGAGCAGTTCTTC.

This clonotype was observed at least ten times. The chain combines TRBV20-1 with TRBJ2-4; D might be TRBD1 or TRBD2, each matching 5 bases. Germline CDR1 reads DFQATT; CDR2 reads SNEGSKA (reference sequence). The CDR3 totals 12 residues. Trimming removed 3 bases at V and 7 bases at J, with 10 bases between. The CDR3 region is CSARDWGNIQYF. The CDR3 coding sequence is TGCAGTGCTAGGGACTGGGGGAACATTCAGTACTTC.

Judged by abundance, this clonotype is medium-sized. The conserved phenylalanine or tryptophan normally closing the CDR3 is absent here, so this likely arose from a read error. The DNA is left out, because the CDR3 cannot be placed on it with certainty; the CDR3 is given as TCRdb lists it. The genes are TRBV29-1 and TRBJ1-2. The CDR3 length is 10 residues, termini included. Looked up from germline, CDR1 is SQVTM and CDR2 is ANQGSEA. CDR3 sequence reads: CSVDSRDFLS.

This clonotype was detected a few times. The chain recombines TRBV4-3 with TRBJ1-2, with 7 nucleotides matching TRBD1. This CDR3 is built from 17 residues. The V gene's germline CDR1 is LGHNA and CDR2 YSLEER. V was clipped by 1 base and J by 6 bases; unmatched bases: 14. CDR3 coding DNA: TGCGCCAGCAGCCAAGCCATGCCAGGGGGATTTGGAAATGGCTACACCTTC. It encodes CASSQAMPGGFGNGYTF.

This clonotype came up many times. The V call is TRBV6-4, the J call TRBJ2-6; D call uncertain. Trimming removed 3 bases from V and 0 bases from J, with 9 bases in between. Per the germline V gene, CDR1 is MRHNA and CDR2 is SNTAGT. This CDR3 region has 16 residues. The CDR3 here is CASSESSRSGANVLTF. For the CDR3, the DNA is TGTGCCAGCAGTGAATCCTCACGCTCTGGGGCCAACGTCCTGACTTTC.

This clonotype was detected ten times or more. The chain links TRBV20-1 to TRBJ1-1, with 10 bases lining up with TRBD1. The V and J ends lost 4 bases and 0 bases, in that order; junction bases with no gene match: 5. CDR3 size: 15 residues. Germline lookup yields CDR1 DFQATT and CDR2 SNEGSKA (reference sequence). The CDR3 spells CSATRTGGVNTEAFF. The CDR3 nucleotides are TGCAGTGCTACCCGGACAGGGGGGGTGAACACTGAAGCTTTCTTT.

The gene calls are TRBV5-5 and TRBJ1-2; TRBD1 agrees at 7 bases. CDR1 and CDR2 (germline): SGHKS, YYEKEE (reference sequence). This CDR3 region has 14 residues. V shed 4 bases, J shed 2 bases, and the junction held 5 bases outside the gene matches. The DNA for the CDR3 is TGTGCCAGCAGCCCGGGGGACAGCAACTATGGCTACACCTTC. Residues: CASSPGDSNYGYTF.

This clonotype was detected many times. The V call is TRBV6-5, the J call TRBJ1-3; D not certain. The CDR3 spans 16 residues. Trimming pared 0 bases from V and 2 bases from J, leaving 11 bases between. Germline values: CDR1 MNHEY, CDR2 SVGAGI. In DNA, the CDR3 is TGTGCCAGCAGTTACTCCGCGGCCCGCGCTGGAAACACCATATATTTT. This codes for CASSYSAARAGNTIYF.

This clonotype occurred a few times. The chain combines TRBV11-2 with TRBJ1-1; D ambiguous. This CDR3 is built from 16 residues. Trimming left V 2 bases short and J 0 bases short, with 13 bases between. CDR1 and CDR2 (germline): SGHAT, FQNNGV. For the CDR3, the DNA is TGTGCCAGCAGCTTACTCCTAGGGTCTTTGAACACTGAAGCTTTCTTT. Translating it yields CASSLLLGSLNTEAFF.

The chain employs TRBV6-1 and TRBJ2-2; 8 bases are shared with TRBD2. V was pared by 5 bases and J by 6 bases, with 8 bases of the junction left unmatched. The CDR3 covers 15 residues. Germline values: CDR1 MNHNS, CDR2 SASEGT. For the CDR3, the DNA is TGTGCCAGCAGTAAGCGCGGGGGGCGGTCCGGGGAGCTGTTTTTT. Translating gives CASSKRGGRSGELFF.

On this clonotype itself: A much bigger clone sits one base away, suggesting this may be a read error. This chain joins TRBV9 and TRBJ1-3, with a weak D call TRBD1 (5 bases). V shed 3 bases and J shed 0 bases, with 13 bases lying between them. The CDR3 is made up of 16 amino acids. The germline V gene has CDR1 SGDLS and CDR2 YYNGEE. The CDR3 bases are TGTGCCAGCAGCGCATTAAGGGGCTTCTCTGGAAACACCATATATTTT. As protein: CASSALRGFSGNTIYF.

This clonotype was seen ten or more times. The CDR3 loop reads CSVERDLDMLFF. The CDR3 bases are TGCAGCGTTGAGCGCGATTTGGACATGCTGTTCTTC. V gene TRBV29-1 combines with J gene TRBJ2-1; the D gene is possibly TRBD1 (5 bases). The germline V gene has CDR1 SQVTM and CDR2 ANQGSEA. The length of the CDR3 is 12 residues. Trimming removed 3 bases at V and 15 bases at J, with 18 bases between.

Regarding this clonotype: A much larger clone differs from this one at a single base, so this may be a read error. The genes are TRBV20-1 and TRBJ2-7; unclear D gene. The CDR3 loop spans 14 amino acids. Germline values: CDR1 DFQATT, CDR2 SNEGSKA (reference sequence). The CDR3 DNA follows: TGCGGTGCTAGAGATGTAAAGGGTATTAACGAGCAGTACGTC. It codes for CGARDVKGINEQYV.

This clonotype was counted at least ten times. V usage is TRBV9 and J usage is TRBJ2-1, with D possibly TRBD2 on 6 matching bases. V lost 5 bases and J 3 bases, leaving 15 bases between the germline ends. Germline lookup yields CDR1 SGDLS and CDR2 YYNGEE. The CDR3 has 15 amino acids. The CDR3 protein is CASSPWRGNYNEQFF. The CDR3 DNA reads TGTGCCAGCAGTCCCTGGCGGGGAAACTACAATGAGCAGTTCTTC. The full variable domain, its missing parts supplied by reference TRBV9 and TRBJ2-1, is DSGVTQTPKHLITATGQRVTLRCSPRSGDLSVYWYQQSLDQGLQFLIQYYNGEERAKGNILERFSAQQFPDLHSELNLSSLELGDSALYFCASSPWRGNYNEQFFGPGTRLTVL.

The table lists this clonotype with many counts. V and J are TRBV24-1 and TRBJ2-1; 11 bases match TRBD1. Per germline, CDR1 KGHDR and CDR2 SFDVKD. The V gene end was trimmed by 3 bases and the J gene end by 12 bases; junction bases not matched to a gene: 12. The CDR3 extends over 16 amino acids. The CDR3 loop is CATSDPGQGAIVGQFF. The DNA of the CDR3 is TGTGCCACCAGTGATCCTGGACAGGGGGCTATAGTGGGGCAGTTCTTC.

This clonotype was picked up many times. V is TRBV10-3 and J is TRBJ1-1; D is ambiguous. The CDR3 spans 14 residues. Per the germline V gene, CDR1 is ENHRY and CDR2 is SYGVKD. V was clipped by 0 bases and J by 7 bases, with 12 bases between them. Here the CDR3 reads CAISESSVIGEAFF. In nucleotides, the CDR3 is TGTGCCATCAGTGAGTCCTCGGTAATTGGTGAAGCTTTCTTT.

Ten or more counts support this clonotype. In nucleotides, the CDR3 is TGCGCCAGCAGCCAAGATCACGAGACTAGCCAGCGTAATGAGCAGTTCTTC. The encoded protein is CASSQDHETSQRNEQFF. This sequence joins TRBV4-1 and TRBJ2-1; TRBD2 matches 7 bases. Trimming removed 0 bases from V and 7 bases from J; junction bases left unmatched: 12. The CDR3 totals 17 residues. CDR1 is MGHRA, CDR2 YSYEKL, per germline.

This clonotype was detected ten times or more. This chain uses TRBV7-9 with TRBJ2-1; no firm D call. The CDR3 is 14 amino acids. Germline values: CDR1 SEHNR, CDR2 FQNEAQ (reference sequence). Trimming cost V 3 bases and J 5 bases, with 11 bases left between them. This CDR3 reads CASSFWGLDNEQFF. CDR3 bases: TGTGCCAGCAGCTTTTGGGGTTTGGACAATGAGCAGTTCTTC.

As regards this clonotype: Its ends do not fully match the called genes, so a read error is possible. J is TRBJ2-3 and V is TRBV7-7, with 9 bases aligning to TRBD1. CDR3 length: 15 residues. Germline-derived CDR1 and CDR2 are SSHAT and FNYEAQ (reference sequence). CDR3 sequence reads: CASSLQGAPTDTQYF. The CDR3 bases are TGTGCTAGCAGCCTACAGGGGGCCCCCACAGATACGCAGTATTTT.

By sample share, this clonotype is medium-sized (0.01 to 0.1%). The chain recombines TRBV6-4 with TRBJ2-1, with 7 bases identical to TRBD1. The CDR3 has 13 amino acids. Germline V gene data show CDR1 as MRHNA and CDR2 as SNTAGT. Unmatched junction bases numbered 0, after V lost 0 bases and J lost 7 bases. The CDR3 loop reads CASSDSDRNEQFF. The CDR3 region has the DNA TGTGCCAGCAGTGACTCGGACAGGAATGAGCAGTTCTTC.

The chain has TRBV4-2 and TRBJ2-5, with 8 bases fitting TRBD2. There are 15 residues in the CDR3. The V gene's germline CDR1 is LGHNA and CDR2 YNFKEQ. The junction had 4 bases not matched to a gene; V was cut back by 1 base and J by 3 bases. The CDR3 sequence is CASSQASRGEETQYF. The CDR3 DNA reads TGTGCCAGCAGCCAAGCCTCGCGGGGGGAAGAGACCCAGTACTTC.

In this sample, this clonotype turned up many times. The CDR3 is CASSLRSGRGYTDTQYF. The CDR3 nucleotides are TGTGCCAGCAGCTTACGATCAGGACGGGGGTACACAGATACGCAGTATTTT. This chain uses TRBV7-2 with TRBJ2-3; a weak D match, TRBD2 (6 bases). Germline V gives CDR1 SGHTA, CDR2 FQGNSA. V lost 2 bases, J lost 2 bases, and 17 bases lay in between. This CDR3 comprises 17 residues.